The text below deals with one TCR beta chain. What antigen it recognizes has not been identified. Base qualities are missing; no much larger clone stands one base away. This sample was taken from a study of blood T cell repertoires in COVID-19 (dated by TCRdb to the early 2020s). For the wider study: The collaborator samples originated in the United States, Italy and Spain and spanned the acute and convalescent phases of COVID-19. The prospective study material was composed of cDNA or gDNA derived from T cells, B-cell-depleted T cells, or PBMCs. Deeply sampled blood TCRbeta repertoires from subjects exposed to, actively infected with, or recovered from COVID-19 were included in the dataset. The repertoires were released in a freely available public database intended as a resource for research on the immune response to SARS-CoV-2. The samples were drawn from the first 160 participants of the ongoing ImmuneRACE study and from 1,254 subjects provided by 6 global collaborators. Sample metadata almost always included a de-identified subject ID, COVID-19 status, age in years and sex. Where available, HLA class I and class II types were obtained from metadata supplied by the sample provider rather than from assay-based typing. The paper's findings and limits, for the study overall: The amount of clinical and demographic metadata varied by source and participant and was provided uncurated.

V is trimmed back by 6 bases and J by 0 bases, and the junction contains 7 bases that no gene match accounts for. CDR1 and CDR2, looked up from the germline V gene, are MNHEY and SVGEGT. The CDR3, cysteine through phenylalanine, is 17 amino acids long. The kept DNA is CDR3 alone, 51 bases in frame from the first base. TCRbeta CDR3 regions were amplified from genomic DNA by means of the immunoSEQ Assay, a bias-controlled multiplex PCR. In the authors' own workflow: The number of nucleated cells in each sample was estimated from the amplification of reference gene primers within the assay. To quantify the absolute abundance of each unique TCRbeta CDR3 rearrangement, sequence reads were collapsed and filtered. For each sample, productive Simpson clonality was calculated by taking the square root of Simpson's diversity index across productive rearrangements. This is the immuneACCESS table as TCRdb keeps it, with only in-frame sequences that have V and J called. A part of the clones is gone; compared with another copy, unresolved V genes explain less than half, and the rest is unexplained. Clone size and V and J calls were adopted from that table, with D and trimming inferred from the DNA. In all, the sample holds about 280,000 clones, and less than 90% of those were seen once. About 12% of the sample is in the top ten clones.

At one collaborating source in Seattle, patients were enrolled during active infection and were followed longitudinally through the course of disease. Each collaborating institution followed its own protocols to collect whole blood in K2EDTA tubes. For TCRbeta analysis, collaborators shipped samples in one of three forms: frozen whole blood, isolated PBMCs, or DNA extracted from either of those sample types. The clonotype comes from a woman in her 70s with COVID-19, enrolled during active disease. The chain is assembled from TRBV6-2 or TRBV6-3 and TRBJ2-1, with 11 bases aligning to TRBD2. Sequenced material: peripheral blood. The bases are TGTGCCAGCAGCACTCTAGCGGGGGGCCGCTCCTACAATGAGCAGTTCTTC. The encoded protein is CASSTLAGGRSYNEQFF.